Listed below are T cell receptor beta chains from one sample, sequenced in a study of CD8+ T cells in alopecia areata. Clones were read by immunoSEQ multiplex PCR, and TCRdb kept only the in-frame ones, dropping some. Of 150,000 to 200,000 clones listed, around three fifths were seen once; the top ten hold approximately 15%. The sample here was CD4+ T cells sorted from blood, taken at week 24, from a patient treated with tofacitinib. The receptor set was obtained from a human donor with alopecia areata. Both conserved end residues are part of each CDR3.

CDR3,V,J
CASSVAGTRNSPLHF,TRBV9,TRBJ1-6
CSVENQGENEKLFF,TRBV29-1,TRBJ1-4
CASRVTGAGTEAFF,TRBV6-1,TRBJ1-1
CASSHKDNTEAFF,TRBV11-3,TRBJ1-1
CASSTEPGDSPLHF,TRBV2,TRBJ1-6
CASSPRTGPLHF,TRBV14,TRBJ1-6
CASSPEEGLARSYEQYF,TRBV9,TRBJ2-7
CASSPRGTANTEAFF,TRBV27,TRBJ1-1
CASSLALTGIGFWEAFF,TRBV7-9,TRBJ1-1
CSVAGQDPYEQYF,TRBV29-1,TRBJ2-7
CAWNRYSNQPQHF,TRBV30,TRBJ1-5
CASSDGGGYNEQFF,TRBV9,TRBJ2-1
CASSAGTSETGELFF,TRBV18,TRBJ2-2
CAWSPTSYEQYF,TRBV30,TRBJ2-7
CASSVGQGAGETQYF,TRBV5-1,TRBJ2-5
CASSLVDDYGYTF,TRBV5-1,TRBJ1-2
CASSQGLAGDTQYF,TRBV5-1,TRBJ2-3
CASSYLGRLGDEKLFF,TRBV6-6,TRBJ1-4
CASSYGPPYNSPLHF,TRBV6-5,TRBJ1-6
CASSLLGRDYNEQFF,TRBV2,TRBJ2-1
CASSAPVAAEQYF,TRBV28,TRBJ2-7
CASSQAGTGNTIYF,TRBV4-1,TRBJ1-3
CASSVSKAGNTIYF,TRBV9,TRBJ1-3
CASSPGQVNEKLFF,TRBV7-9,TRBJ1-4
CAWSIKVSGPYEQYF,TRBV30,TRBJ2-7
CSVGVGSAYNEQFF,TRBV29-1,TRBJ2-1
CASRQGVTDTQYF,TRBV6-5,TRBJ2-3
CASSHGQVSSGANVLTF,TRBV18,TRBJ2-6
CAWTTNLNTEAFF,TRBV30,TRBJ1-1
CASSVGSPTEHQPQHF,TRBV9,TRBJ1-5
CASSLVGGAEGSGAFF,TRBV5-5,TRBJ1-1
CASSITGGQNYEQYF,TRBV27,TRBJ2-7
CAWSVGTYRVTRNNEQFF,TRBV30,TRBJ2-1
CASSEMQGPYGYTF,TRBV6-1,TRBJ1-2
CSVLKLAGASYEQYF,TRBV29-1,TRBJ2-7
CASSPPQKVYNEQFF,TRBV7-9,TRBJ2-1
CASSPGVTPEAFF,TRBV11-2,TRBJ1-1
CASSIGLAGAGELFF,TRBV7-2,TRBJ2-2
CASSERQGQETQYF,TRBV7-2,TRBJ2-5
CASSPGPYEQYF,TRBV11-2,TRBJ2-7
CASSLMQSTGELFF,TRBV7-9,TRBJ2-2